The rows below give T cell receptor beta chains drawn from one sample of a study of blood T cell repertoires in COVID-19. Measured with immunoSEQ multiplex PCR; TCRdb has only the in-frame clones, and not every one. The table includes over 200,000 clones, more than 85% detected once. The sample comprised peripheral blood. Every receptor here comes from a man aged 60 to 75 with COVID-19, enrolled during active disease. CDR3s include the opening cysteine and the closing phenylalanine or tryptophan. The D gene is left open where the match is weak. The listing skips clone size in some rows; elsewhere it reads once, few, many or a size class.

v_call: TRBV12-3/TRBV12-4
j_call: TRBJ1-1
clone_size: NA
cdr3_length: 13
d_call: TRBD1
cdr3_nt: TGTGCCGGACGACAGGGGGTAGACACTGAAGCTTTCTTT
cdr3_aa: CAGRQGVDTEAFF

v_call: TRBV12-3/TRBV12-4
j_call: TRBJ2-7
clone_size: NA
cdr3_length: 11
d_call: NA
cdr3_nt: TGTGCCAGCAGTTCCCTCTACGAGCAGTACTTC
cdr3_aa: CASSSLYEQYF

v_call: TRBV7-4
j_call: TRBJ2-7
clone_size: few
cdr3_length: 19
d_call: TRBD2
cdr3_nt: TGTGCCAGCAGCATTGCTTCGGGGGGACCGAAAACTGGTTCCTACGAGCAGTACTTC
cdr3_aa: CASSIASGGPKTGSYEQYF

v_call: TRBV15
j_call: TRBJ2-7
clone_size: NA
cdr3_length: 16
d_call: TRBD2
cdr3_nt: TGTGCCACCAGCAGAGGAAGAGCGGGAGGGCCATACGAGCAGTACTTC
cdr3_aa: CATSRGRAGGPYEQYF

v_call: TRBV12-3/TRBV12-4
j_call: TRBJ2-7
clone_size: once
cdr3_length: 11
d_call: NA
cdr3_nt: TGTGCCAGCAGTTCCCGTGACGAGCAGTACTTC
cdr3_aa: CASSSRDEQYF

v_call: TRBV20-1
j_call: TRBJ2-7
clone_size: NA
cdr3_length: 12
d_call: NA
cdr3_nt: TGCAGTGCTAGTTTACTGACTACGGAGCAGTACTTC
cdr3_aa: CSASLLTTEQYF

v_call: TRBV28
j_call: TRBJ1-1
clone_size: NA
cdr3_length: 15
d_call: TRBD1
cdr3_nt: TGTGCCAGCAGGGGACAGGGTACAGGGAACACTGAAGCTTTCTTT
cdr3_aa: CASRGQGTGNTEAFF

v_call: TRBV19
j_call: TRBJ1-5
clone_size: NA
cdr3_length: 15
d_call: TRBD1
cdr3_nt: TGTGCCAGTAGTAGGACAGGGTTCGGGGATCAGCCCCAGCATTTT
cdr3_aa: CASSRTGFGDQPQHF

v_call: TRBV28
j_call: TRBJ1-2
clone_size: NA
cdr3_length: 13
d_call: TRBD1
cdr3_nt: TGTGCCAGCAGGACAGGGGTTAACTATGGCTACACCTTC
cdr3_aa: CASRTGVNYGYTF

v_call: TRBV19
j_call: TRBJ2-1
clone_size: NA
cdr3_length: 11
d_call: NA
cdr3_nt: TGTGCCAGTAGCTTCGGGAATGAGCAGTTCTTC
cdr3_aa: CASSFGNEQFF

v_call: TRBV19
j_call: TRBJ2-7
clone_size: few
cdr3_length: 16
d_call: TRBD1
cdr3_nt: TGTGCCAGTAGTATGAGGGGGCAGATCGAGTCCTACGAGCAGTACTTC
cdr3_aa: CASSMRGQIESYEQYF

v_call: TRBV21-1
j_call: TRBJ1-1
clone_size: NA
cdr3_length: 14
d_call: NA
cdr3_nt: TGTGCCAGCAGCCGCAGGGGCTTGAACACTGAAGCTTTCTTT
cdr3_aa: CASSRRGLNTEAFF

v_call: TRBV19
j_call: TRBJ2-7
clone_size: NA
cdr3_length: 13
d_call: NA
cdr3_nt: TGTGCCAGTAGTTTCGGACTGAACTACGAGCAGTACTTC
cdr3_aa: CASSFGLNYEQYF

v_call: TRBV6-2/TRBV6-3
j_call: TRBJ2-7
clone_size: NA
cdr3_length: 14
d_call: NA
cdr3_nt: TGTGCCAGCAGTTATAGCGGCACTTCCTACGAGCAGTACTTC
cdr3_aa: CASSYSGTSYEQYF

v_call: TRBV5-1
j_call: TRBJ1-4
clone_size: NA
cdr3_length: 14
d_call: NA
cdr3_nt: TGCGCCAGCAGCTGGGGAGAGCTTAATGAAAAACTGTTTTTT
cdr3_aa: CASSWGELNEKLFF

v_call: TRBV9
j_call: TRBJ2-7
clone_size: NA
cdr3_length: 12
d_call: NA
cdr3_nt: TGTGCCAGCAGCGTTAGCGACTACGAGCAGTACTTC
cdr3_aa: CASSVSDYEQYF

v_call: TRBV21-1
j_call: TRBJ2-4
clone_size: NA
cdr3_length: 16
d_call: NA
cdr3_nt: TGTGCCAGCAGCAAAGAAAGTGGGGGGGGTAAAAACATTCAGTACTTC
cdr3_aa: CASSKESGGGKNIQYF

v_call: TRBV7-9
j_call: TRBJ1-1
clone_size: once
cdr3_length: 16
d_call: TRBD1
cdr3_nt: TGTGCCAGCAGCTCTGCCCCCGGGACAGTGAACACTGAAGCTTTCTTT
cdr3_aa: CASSSAPGTVNTEAFF

v_call: TRBV14
j_call: TRBJ2-7
clone_size: NA
cdr3_length: 15
d_call: TRBD1
cdr3_nt: TGTGCCAGCAGCCCTCGACAGGGGGGGAACTACGAGCAGTACTTC
cdr3_aa: CASSPRQGGNYEQYF

v_call: TRBV28
j_call: TRBJ2-1
clone_size: NA
cdr3_length: 15
d_call: TRBD2
cdr3_nt: TGTGCCAGCAGTCCCTATCTAGCGGGCTTGAATGAGCAGTTCTTC
cdr3_aa: CASSPYLAGLNEQFF

v_call: TRBV18
j_call: TRBJ1-5
clone_size: NA
cdr3_length: 16
d_call: TRBD1
cdr3_nt: TGTGCCAGCTCACCAGCACAGGGGACTCTAAATCAGCCCCAGCATTTT
cdr3_aa: CASSPAQGTLNQPQHF

v_call: TRBV7-3
j_call: TRBJ2-7
clone_size: NA
cdr3_length: 14
d_call: TRBD2
cdr3_nt: TGTGCCAGCATGATAGCGGGGGGGCCCTACGAGCAGTACTTC
cdr3_aa: CASMIAGGPYEQYF

v_call: TRBV18
j_call: TRBJ2-7
clone_size: NA
cdr3_length: 18
d_call: TRBD1
cdr3_nt: TGTGCCAGCTCACCACCGCTGGGACAGGTGTCCCTCACCTACGAGCAGTACTTC
cdr3_aa: CASSPPLGQVSLTYEQYF

v_call: TRBV30
j_call: TRBJ1-1
clone_size: NA
cdr3_length: 16
d_call: NA
cdr3_nt: TGTGCCTGGAGTCCACCGGGACTTCAGATGAACACTGAAGCTTTCTTT
cdr3_aa: CAWSPPGLQMNTEAFF

v_call: TRBV5-1
j_call: TRBJ2-1
clone_size: NA
cdr3_length: 15
d_call: TRBD2
cdr3_nt: TGCGCCAGCAGCCCGACTAGCGGGGCCTACAATGAGCAGTTCTTC
cdr3_aa: CASSPTSGAYNEQFF

v_call: TRBV7-8
j_call: TRBJ1-1
clone_size: NA
cdr3_length: 16
d_call: TRBD1
cdr3_nt: TGTGCCAGCAGCTTAGTGGCCCAGGGGGTGAACACTGAAGCTTTCTTT
cdr3_aa: CASSLVAQGVNTEAFF

v_call: TRBV3-1/TRBV3-2
j_call: TRBJ1-6
clone_size: NA
cdr3_length: 14
d_call: NA
cdr3_nt: TGTGCCAGCAGCCAAGTCTACGCGAATTCACCCCTCCACTTT
cdr3_aa: CASSQVYANSPLHF

v_call: TRBV2
j_call: TRBJ1-6
clone_size: NA
cdr3_length: 14
d_call: NA
cdr3_nt: TGTGCCAGCAGCGGGGAGGGACTTGGTTCACCCCTCCACTTT
cdr3_aa: CASSGEGLGSPLHF